The 14 T cell receptor beta chains given below trace back to one sample, sequenced in a study of CD8 T cells in Susac syndrome. RNA amounts of roughly 0.5 to 1 ug underwent reverse transcription with random hexamers. Each CDR3 protein gets one entry after TCRdb re-called the immunoSEQ multiplex PCR reads with MiXCR. The sample holds some 130,000 distinct CDR3 sequences; around 93% are singletons and the top ten take about 0.18%. The source material was CD8+ T cells from PBMCs. The receptors were gathered from a human donor with Susac syndrome.

The chain is built from TRBV29-1 and TRBJ2-5; possibly TRBD1 for D (6 bases). V shed 0 bases and J shed 4 bases, with 18 bases lying between them. CDR1 is SQVTM and CDR2 is ANQGSEA in the germline V gene. This CDR3 has 16 residues. The CDR3 DNA sequence: TGCAGCGTTGAAGATCGCCCTACCAGGGGTTTAGAGACCCAGTACTTC. Translating it yields CSVEDRPTRGLETQYF.

The gene calls are TRBV28 and TRBJ2-1, with 7 positions matching TRBD1. Looked up from germline, CDR1 is MDHEN and CDR2 is SYDVKM. The CDR3 is made up of 15 amino acids. With 6 bases clipped from V and 7 bases from J, the junction kept 12 bases outside the gene matches. The CDR3 DNA reads as TGTGCCAGCAGGTCCGAGACAGGGTGGATGAATGAGCAGTTCTTC. Its translation is CASRSETGWMNEQFF.

V usage is TRBV5-4 and J usage is TRBJ2-7; 7 nucleotides line up with TRBD2. CDR3 length: 20 amino acids. V trimming: 3 bases; J trimming: 5 bases; junction bases outside the gene matches: 26. Looked up from germline, CDR1 is SGHNT and CDR2 is YYREEE (reference sequence). The CDR3 loop reads CASSSGRGVGRDGGSHEQYF. The CDR3 bases are TGTGCCAGCAGCTCGGGACGGGGTGTCGGGAGAGACGGGGGGTCCCACGAGCAGTACTTC.

This chain joins TRBV5-1 and TRBJ1-1; TRBD1 might be the D (6 bases). This CDR3 comprises 12 residues. CDR1 and CDR2 (germline): SGHRS, YFSETQ. V gave up 5 bases and J gave up 3 bases, with 8 bases separating them. In DNA form, the CDR3 reads TGCGCCAGCAGAGAGGGGGACACTGAAGCTTTCTTT. As protein: CASREGDTEAFF.

The gene calls are TRBV19 and TRBJ2-1; 8 nucleotides agree with TRBD2. This CDR3 is built from 17 residues. The germline V gene has CDR1 LNHDA and CDR2 SQIVND (reference sequence). Unmatched junction bases numbered 9, after V lost 4 bases and J lost 1 base. The CDR3 sequence is CASSKLSGSLSYNEQFF. The CDR3 DNA follows: TGTGCCAGTAGTAAACTAAGCGGGAGCCTTTCCTACAATGAGCAGTTCTTC.

The gene calls are TRBV20-1 and TRBJ2-7; D is undetermined. CDR1 DFQATT and CDR2 SNEGSKA come from the germline V gene (reference sequence). This CDR3 has 11 amino acids. Trimming took 5 bases from V and 4 from J, leaving 9 bases between them. The CDR3 here is CSASEGYEQYF. DNA for the CDR3: TGCAGTGCTTCTGAAGGGTACGAGCAGTACTTC.

This clonotype appeared a single time. This chain uses TRBV5-6 with TRBJ1-1; D not resolved. CDR3 length: 11 amino acids. The germline CDR1 and CDR2 sequences are SGHDT and YYEEEE. V lost 1 base and J lost 7, with 5 bases in between. The CDR3 reads CASSLMGEAFF. The CDR3 DNA reads TGTGCCAGCAGCTTGATGGGTGAAGCTTTCTTT. The full variable domain, its missing parts supplied by reference TRBV5-6 and TRBJ1-1, is DAGVTQSPTHLIKTRGQQVTLRCSPKSGHDTVSWYQQALGQGPQFIFQYYEEEERQRGNFPDRFSGHQFPNYSSELNVNALLLGDSALYLCASSLMGEAFFGQGTRLTVV.

The chain joins TRBV11-2 to TRBJ2-1; 8 bases map to TRBD2. CDR1 SGHAT and CDR2 FQNNGV come from the germline V gene. Trimming took 2 bases from V and 5 from J; bases not matched to a gene: 8. The CDR3 length is 16 residues. The CDR3 DNA reads as TGTGCCAGCAGCTTAACGGGAGGGCCCTCGGACAATGAGCAGTTCTTC. Protein product: CASSLTGGPSDNEQFF.

The chain links TRBV28 to TRBJ2-1; 8 positions agree with TRBD1. V gave up 6 bases and J gave up 6 bases; unmatched junction bases: 10. The CDR3 is made up of 15 amino acids. Germline CDR1 MDHEN, CDR2 SYDVKM. The CDR3 spells CASRSRGPPINEQFF. The CDR3 DNA reads as TGTGCCAGCAGGAGCAGGGGGCCCCCCATCAATGAGCAGTTCTTC.

This clonotype was counted a single time. The chain has TRBV3-1 and TRBJ1-2, with TRBD1 as a possible D gene (5 bases). Trimming shortened V by 4 bases and J by 2 bases, and 8 bases separated the two germline ends. Germline values: CDR1 LGHDT, CDR2 YNNKEL (reference sequence). This CDR3 is built from 13 residues. CDR3 amino acids: CASSRDGNYGYTF. The CDR3 DNA follows: TGTGCCAGCAGCCGGGACGGGAACTATGGCTACACCTTC.

The V gene is TRBV30, the J gene TRBJ2-6; 14 bases are shared with TRBD2. The CDR3 spans 20 residues. The V gene end was trimmed by 8 bases and the J gene end by 2 bases; junction bases not matched to a gene: 17. Per the germline V gene, CDR1 is GTSNPN and CDR2 is SVGIG (reference sequence). CDR3 in DNA: TGTGCCCGATCCGGGACTAGCGGGAGACAAGCCCGGGCTGGGGCCAACGTCCTGACTTTC. It is translated as CARSGTSGRQARAGANVLTF.

The chain employs TRBV2 and TRBJ2-7, with D tentatively TRBD1 (5 bases). CDR1 and CDR2 (germline): SNHLY, FYNNEI. The CDR3 runs to 16 residues. Trimming stripped 6 bases from V and 3 bases from J, with 21 bases between. The CDR3 protein is CASSDSDAIGSYEQYF. Written as DNA, the CDR3 is TGTGCCAGCAGCGACAGTGACGCCATCGGTAGCTACGAGCAGTACTTC.

The chain recombines TRBV7-6 with TRBJ2-1; maybe TRBD2 (7 bases). This CDR3 comprises 16 residues. Germline V gene sequence: CDR1 SGHVS, CDR2 FNYEAQ. V lost 5 bases and J lost 0, with 14 bases in between. The CDR3 DNA sequence: TGTGCCAGCAGCCCAAGCGGGACAAGCTCCTACAATGAGCAGTTCTTC. Protein sequence: CASSPSGTSSYNEQFF.

The CDR3 loop reads CASSQEPVGSSNQPQHF. The CDR3 region has the DNA TGCGCCAGCAGCCAAGAACCCGTCGGCAGTAGCAATCAGCCCCAGCATTTT. V usage is TRBV4-1 and J usage is TRBJ1-5; no clear D. The CDR3 is 17 amino acids. V lost 0 bases, J lost 0 bases, and 12 bases lay in between. Germline values: CDR1 MGHRA, CDR2 YSYEKL.